The 28 T cell receptor beta chains given below trace back to one sample, sequenced in a study of T cells in Graves' hyperthyroidism and ophthalmopathy. From RNA transcripts, TCR beta CDR3 regions were amplified. With the HTBI primer set, the TCR CDR3 went through a first round of RT-PCR. One entry per CDR3 protein results from TCRdb running MiXCR on the multiplex PCR reads. Among approximately 500,000 distinct CDR3 sequences listed, 46% were seen once. Sequencing was performed on peripheral blood or thyroid tissue (not recorded which). These receptors were collected from a young woman with Graves' hyperthyroidism.

The chain is built from TRBV15 and TRBJ2-6; perhaps TRBD1 as D (6 bases). Germline lookup yields CDR1 LNHNV and CDR2 YYDKDF (reference sequence). V shed 4 bases and J shed 0 bases, with 10 bases lying between them. This CDR3 is built from 16 residues. The CDR3 sequence is CATSTDRFSGANVLTF. Written as DNA, the CDR3 is TGTGCCACCAGCACCGACAGGTTCTCTGGGGCCAACGTCCTGACTTTC. Supplemented by reference TRBV15 and TRBJ2-6, the full variable domain reads DAMVIQNPRYQVTQFGKPVTLSCSQTLNHNVMYWYQQKSSQAPKLLFHYYDKDFNNEADTPDNFQSRRPNTSFCFLDIRSPGLGDTAMYLCATSTDRFSGANVLTFGAGSRLTVL.

To note about this clonotype: The junction does not match germline at one end; this may be a read error. This chain connects TRBV7-3 to TRBJ2-2; D may be TRBD2 (6 bases). There are 13 residues in the CDR3. Germline CDR1 is SGHTA and CDR2 is FQGTGA. DNA for the CDR3: TGTGCCAGCAGCTTTTTGGGGTCCGGGGGGCTGTTTTTT. Translation gives CASSFLGSGGLFF.

Concerning this clonotype: The limits of the CDR3 on the DNA are not certain, so only TCRdb's listed CDR3 is given. The gene calls are TRBV25-1 and TRBJ1-2; TRBD1 was called by the table and not checked on the DNA. Both ends counted, the CDR3 spans 19 residues. Germline V gives CDR1 MGHDK, CDR2 SYGVNS. CDR3 in amino acids: CASIYLCSVEDGQGGGYTF.

This clonotype was seen many times. The chain is built from TRBV4-1 and TRBJ1-6; D not resolved. The germline gives CDR1 MGHRA, CDR2 YSYEKL. The V end was cut by 0 bases, the J end by 0 bases, with 12 bases between. This CDR3 region has 18 residues. For the CDR3, the DNA is TGCGCCAGCAGCCAAGATCTAGGCGTCAGCTCCTATAATTCACCCCTCCACTTT. Its protein product is CASSQDLGVSSYNSPLHF.

The chain has TRBV2 and TRBJ2-3; no reliable D call. V was clipped by 5 bases and J by 5 bases, with 14 bases between them. Germline loops: CDR1 SNHLY, CDR2 FYNNEI. The length of the CDR3 is 14 residues. The CDR3 DNA sequence: TGTGCCAGCAGTTGGGCGGCCCGCGGAGATACGCAGTATTTT. It specifies CASSWAARGDTQYF.

This clonotype has a single count. The chain uses TRBV7-2 and TRBJ2-3; no clear D. Trimming shortened V by 4 bases and J by 1 base, and 9 bases separated the two germline ends. Germline V gene lookup returns CDR1 SGHTA and CDR2 FQGNSA. The CDR3 is 14 amino acids. The CDR3 is CASSSHRGTDTQYF. In DNA, the CDR3 is TGTGCCAGCAGCTCCCACCGGGGCACAGATACGCAGTATTTT.

With regard to this clonotype: This may be a read error: a much more frequent sequence differs by one nucleotide. This rearrangement joins TRBV10-3 to TRBJ2-7; 8 nucleotides match TRBD2. Trimming took 5 bases from V and 4 from J; bases not matched to a gene: 7. CDR1 is ENHRY, CDR2 SYGVKD, per germline. This CDR3 is built from 14 residues. The CDR3 DNA reads as TGTGCCATCAGTTCCCAGCGGGAGTTTTACGAGCAGTACTTC. Protein: CAISSQREFYEQYF.

The chain is built from TRBV19 and TRBJ2-7; 10 positions match TRBD1. CDR3 length: 15 residues. Germline CDR1 reads LNHDA; CDR2 reads SQIVND (reference sequence). J gave up 3 bases and V 7 bases, and 9 bases lay outside the gene matches. The CDR3 DNA is TGTGCCAGTACAGCTTCCGGGACAGGGGACTACGAGCAGTACTTC. Amino acid sequence: CASTASGTGDYEQYF.

V gene TRBV29-1 combines with J gene TRBJ2-5; 15 bases line up with TRBD2. Trimming cost V 7 bases and J 7 bases; bases outside gene matches: 10. The CDR3 runs to 15 residues. The germline gives CDR1 SQVTM, CDR2 ANQGSEA. The CDR3 loop is CSARTSGRAWRTQYF. CDR3 coding DNA: TGCAGCGCCCGGACTAGCGGGAGGGCATGGCGGACCCAGTACTTC.

This clonotype was seen many times. The CDR3 DNA reads TGTGCCAGCAGCTTATCGCTAGACCAAGAGACCCAGTACTTC. Protein: CASSLSLDQETQYF. This chain links TRBV11-3 with TRBJ2-5; D unresolved. V was cut by 2 bases and J by 0 bases, with 7 bases left in between. Per germline, CDR1 SGHNT and CDR2 YENEEA. The CDR3 loop spans 14 amino acids.

This chain connects TRBV2 to TRBJ2-7, with 9 bases fitting TRBD2. This CDR3 spans 15 amino acids. V shed 5 bases, J shed 2 bases, and the junction held 7 bases outside the gene matches. In germline, CDR1 is SNHLY, CDR2 FYNNEI. The CDR3 nucleotides read TGTGCCAGCAGTTACCCAGCGGGGGGCACCTACGAGCAGTACTTC. Translated, it gives CASSYPAGGTYEQYF.

To note about this clonotype: Just one base apart from a much larger clone, this may be a read error. V gene TRBV12-3 or TRBV12-4 combines with J gene TRBJ1-2; D not resolved. V dropped 2 bases and J dropped 5 bases, with 6 bases sitting between them. The CDR3 extends over 12 amino acids. This chain's CDR3 is CASSLRLYGYTF. The CDR3 DNA sequence: TGTGCCAGCAGTTTAAGATTGTATGGCTACACCTTC.

This clonotype was counted many times. V usage is TRBV11-2 and J usage is TRBJ2-7; no firm D call. The CDR3 runs 15 residues. V shed 4 bases and J shed 0 bases, with 13 bases lying between them. From germline, CDR1 is SGHAT and CDR2 FQNNGV. CDR3 sequence reads: CASSSSILSSYEQYF. CDR3 bases: TGTGCCAGCAGCTCTAGTATTTTATCCTCCTACGAGCAGTACTTC.

V gene TRBV15 combines with J gene TRBJ2-7; TRBD2 matches at 12 bases. This CDR3 is built from 16 residues. J was trimmed by 3 bases and V by 1 base; bases with no gene match: 4. Germline CDR1 reads LNHNV; CDR2 reads YYDKDF (reference sequence). CDR3 bases: TGTGCCACCAGCAGAGCCCGGACTAGCGGGGACTACGAGCAGTACTTC. Its translation is CATSRARTSGDYEQYF.

This clonotype was detected only once. The chain links TRBV7-2 to TRBJ1-1, with no clear D. V was trimmed by 5 bases and J by 6 bases, leaving 16 bases between them. This CDR3 contains 14 residues. Germline lookup yields CDR1 SGHTA and CDR2 FQGNSA. CDR3 protein: CASSPDTGDPEAFF. CDR3 in DNA: TGTGCCAGCAGCCCTGACACCGGGGATCCTGAAGCTTTCTTT.

In this sample, this clonotype turned up many times. V is TRBV6-1 and J is TRBJ1-1; 10 positions agree with TRBD1. Germline values: CDR1 MNHNS, CDR2 SASEGT. The CDR3 has 13 residues. The J segment lost 5 bases and the V segment lost 7 bases, leaving 4 bases of the junction unmatched. Here the CDR3 DNA reads TGTGCCAGCAAGGGACAGGGGAGGACTGAAGCTTTCTTT. Residues: CASKGQGRTEAFF.

V is TRBV7-2 and J is TRBJ2-5, with D uncertain. CDR1 and CDR2 from the germline V gene are SGHTA and FQGNSA. The CDR3 loop spans 14 amino acids. V lost 8 bases and J 5 bases, leaving 18 bases between the germline ends. The CDR3 loop reads CASPNTAVGETQYF. The CDR3 nucleotides are TGTGCCAGCCCCAACACGGCGGTCGGGGAGACCCAGTACTTC.

The chain recombines TRBV5-1 with TRBJ1-6, with 8 bases aligning to TRBD1. Germline CDR1 is SGHRS and CDR2 is YFSETQ. The V and J ends lost 4 bases and 9 bases, in that order; junction bases with no gene match: 6. The CDR3 contains 14 residues. CDR3 in amino acids: CASSQDRVTSPLHF. The CDR3 DNA follows: TGCGCCAGCAGCCAGGACAGGGTTACTTCACCCCTCCACTTT.

The V gene is TRBV5-6, the J gene TRBJ2-1, with 8 bases aligning to TRBD2. CDR3 length: 16 amino acids. V trimming: 4 bases; J trimming: 8 bases; junction bases outside the gene matches: 14. Germline CDR1 is SGHDT and CDR2 is YYEEEE. CDR3 loop: CASSPGMGGRPHEQFF. The DNA for the CDR3 is TGTGCCAGCAGCCCCGGAATGGGCGGGAGGCCACATGAGCAGTTCTTC. Drawing the rest from reference TRBV5-6 and TRBJ2-1, the complete variable domain is DAGVTQSPTHLIKTRGQQVTLRCSPKSGHDTVSWYQQALGQGPQFIFQYYEEEERQRGNFPDRFSGHQFPNYSSELNVNALLLGDSALYLCASSPGMGGRPHEQFFGPGTRLTVL.

This clonotype was observed a single time. The chain carries TRBV29-1 and TRBJ1-1; D remains unclear. The CDR3 is made up of 13 amino acids. Germline V lookup: CDR1 SQVTM, CDR2 ANQGSEA. V lost 6 bases and J 4 bases, leaving 15 bases between the germline ends. DNA for the CDR3: TGCAGCGTAAGAGCGGGAGGAGGCACTGAAGCTTTCTTT. It translates to CSVRAGGGTEAFF.

The rearrangement links TRBV25-1 to TRBJ2-1; 7 bases align to TRBD2. Germline trimming cut 5 bases from V and 4 bases from J; bases unmatched to any gene: 8. There are 15 residues in the CDR3. CDR1 and CDR2 (germline): MGHDK, SYGVNS. The CDR3 spells CASSRPGTTYNEQFF. Written as DNA, the CDR3 is TGTGCCAGCAGTAGGCCCGGGACTACTTACAATGAGCAGTTCTTC.

In regard to this clonotype: At one end the junction does not follow the germline gene, possibly because of a read error. This rearrangement joins TRBV12-3 or TRBV12-4 to TRBJ1-4; tentative D call: TRBD1 (5 bases). CDR3 length: 15 residues. The CDR3 sequence is CASSSQSGGGEKLLF. The CDR3 region has the DNA TGTGCCAGCAGTTCCCAATCCGGGGGTGGCGAAAAACTGCTTTTT.

This clonotype was observed once. The chain has TRBV5-4 and TRBJ1-4; 7 bases map to TRBD1. Germline V lookup: CDR1 SGHNT, CDR2 YYREEE (reference sequence). There are 13 residues in the CDR3. The V gene end was trimmed by 6 bases and the J gene end by 11 bases; junction bases not matched to a gene: 10. The CDR3 nucleotides are TGTGCCAGCACCCTCTGGGGCAGGGGGAAACTGTTTTTT. The encoded protein is CASTLWGRGKLFF.

Comment on this clonotype: This sequence may be a read error, since a much larger clone differs from it by one base. The V gene is TRBV7-9, the J gene TRBJ1-2; unclear D gene. Germline V CDR1 and CDR2: SEHNR, FQNEAQ (reference sequence). The CDR3 sequence is 13 residues long. CDR3 nucleotide sequence: TGTGCCAGCAGGAATCTCCGCAACTATGGCTGCACCTTC. This gives the protein CASRNLRNYGCTF.

This clonotype was seen at least ten times. This rearrangement joins TRBV20-1 to TRBJ2-7; TRBD2 is a possible D gene (6 bases). Trimming stripped 3 bases from V and 5 bases from J, with 14 bases between. This CDR3 contains 13 residues. The germline V gene has CDR1 DFQATT and CDR2 SNEGSKA (reference sequence). The DNA for the CDR3 is TGCAGTGCTAGTTACGGGAGTTTCGACGAGCAGTACTTC. Translating it yields CSASYGSFDEQYF.

The CDR3 is CASSYSGRDSNSPLHF. Written as DNA, the CDR3 is TGTGCCAGCAGCTATAGCGGGAGGGACAGCAATTCACCCCTCCACTTT. The chain couples TRBV7-9 to TRBJ1-6; 7 positions agree with TRBD1. Losses at the gene ends were 4 bases for V and 7 bases for J; bases not matched to a gene: 10. The germline CDR1 and CDR2 sequences are SEHNR and FQNEAQ (reference sequence). CDR3 length: 16 amino acids. The full variable domain, with the rest looked up from reference TRBV7-9 and TRBJ1-6, is DTGVSQNPRHKITKRGQNVTFRCDPISEHNRLYWYRQTLGQGPEFLTYFQNEAQLEKSRLLSDRFSAERPKGSFSTLEIQRTEQGDSAMYLCASSYSGRDSNSPLHFGNGTRLTVT.

This clonotype was detected many times. The J gene is TRBJ1-4, the V gene TRBV12-3 or TRBV12-4; D uncertain. This CDR3 spans 15 amino acids. Trimming removed 5 bases from V and 7 bases from J, with 17 bases in between. The DNA of the CDR3 is TGTGCCAGCAGTCTGACCGGCATTTCCAGTGAAAAACTGTTTTTT. Amino acid sequence: CASSLTGISSEKLFF.

There are many counts of this clonotype. The DNA of the CDR3 is TGCAGTGCCCCCCTCTGGAAGGGGAGGCCCTACGAGCAGTACTTC. This encodes CSAPLWKGRPYEQYF. The genes are TRBV20-1 and TRBJ2-7, with D possibly matching TRBD2 (6 bases). The CDR3 totals 15 residues. Germline V gives CDR1 DFQATT, CDR2 SNEGSKA (reference sequence). Trimming took 6 bases from V and 2 from J, leaving 20 bases between them.